The next 23 T cell receptor beta chains were all read from a single sample in a study of long-term antiretroviral therapy in people with HIV. Survey level was the resolution at which the v3.0 immunoSEQ assay ran. The assay was immunoSEQ multiplex PCR, and TCRdb's table has in-frame clones only and misses some. The sample shows approximately 33,000 clones, 80% to 90% of them seen only once. The material was unsorted PBMCs, obtained 0.4 years before starting antiretroviral therapy. Receptors originate from a man aged 18 to 30 with HIV.

This clone showed up just once. The CDR3 region has the DNA TGTGCCAGCAGCTTAGCCCCGGTGAGGGAATACGAGCAGTACTTC. This translates into CASSLAPVREYEQYF. The genes are TRBV7-9 and TRBJ2-7, with a possible D match to TRBD2 (5 bases). Germline CDR1 and CDR2: SEHNR and FQNEAQ (reference sequence). V was pared by 0 bases and J by 4 bases, with 13 bases between. The CDR3 totals 15 residues. Based on the CDR3 plus reference TRBV7-9 and TRBJ2-7, the full variable domain is DTGVSQNPRHKITKRGQNVTFRCDPISEHNRLYWYRQTLGQGPEFLTYFQNEAQLEKSRLLSDRFSAERPKGSFSTLEIQRTEQGDSAMYLCASSLAPVREYEQYFGPGTRLTVT.

The CDR3 DNA follows: TGCGCCAGCAGCCAAGGGGGAGAGAAGGAGACTGAAGCTTTCTTT. Protein: CASSQGGEKETEAFF. The rearrangement links TRBV4-1 to TRBJ1-1; unclear D gene. Germline V lookup: CDR1 MGHRA, CDR2 YSYEKL. The germline V and J ends were trimmed by 1 base and 5 bases, with 14 bases remaining between them. This CDR3 contains 15 residues.

The rearrangement links TRBV7-9 to TRBJ2-7; D is possibly TRBD1 or TRBD2 (5 bases each). This CDR3 comprises 13 residues. CDR1 SEHNR and CDR2 FQNEAQ come from the germline V gene (reference sequence). V was shortened by 0 bases and J by 5 bases, with 8 bases between the two germline ends. The DNA for the CDR3 is TGTGCCAGCAGCTTAGCGGGGGAAGACGAGCAGTACTTC. Protein: CASSLAGEDEQYF.

The V and J genes are TRBV19 and TRBJ2-1, with 8 nucleotides matching TRBD2. Losses at the gene ends were 4 bases for V and 4 bases for J; bases not matched to a gene: 9. This CDR3 is 16 amino acids long. Germline V gene lookup returns CDR1 LNHDA and CDR2 SQIVND (reference sequence). The DNA for the CDR3 is TGTGCCAGTAGTACCCCTAGCGGGTCCTATTACAATGAGCAGTTCTTC. This encodes CASSTPSGSYYNEQFF.

The sample holds one count of this clone. The chain joins TRBV6-6 to TRBJ2-7; 7 bases are a match to TRBD1. Losses at the gene ends were 5 bases for V and 6 bases for J; bases not matched to a gene: 7. Germline V CDR1 and CDR2: MNHNY, SVGAGI (reference sequence). This CDR3 has 13 amino acids. The CDR3 loop is CASSETGLGEQYF. CDR3 bases: TGTGCCAGCAGTGAGACAGGGCTAGGCGAGCAGTACTTC.

The rearrangement links TRBV4-1 to TRBJ2-3, with D uncertain. The CDR3 is 13 residues long. V lost 0 bases and J 5 bases, leaving 6 bases between the germline ends. The germline V gene encodes CDR1 MGHRA and CDR2 YSYEKL. CDR3 DNA: TGCGCCAGCAGCCAAGATGCAGGAGATACGCAGTATTTT. Its translation: CASSQDAGDTQYF.

This chain uses TRBV7-2 with TRBJ1-5; the match to TRBD1 covers 7 bases. V gave up 1 base and J gave up 1 base; unmatched junction bases: 7. There are 17 residues in the CDR3. Germline values: CDR1 SGHTA, CDR2 FQGNSA. CDR3: CASSLEGHRGSNQPQHF. The CDR3 coding sequence is TGTGCCAGCAGCTTAGAAGGGCACAGGGGCAGCAATCAGCCCCAGCATTTT.

The V call is TRBV28, the J call TRBJ2-3; TRBD2 aligns across 9 bases. After removal of 4 bases from V and 4 bases from J, the junction contained 9 bases not matched to a gene. The CDR3 spans 16 residues. The germline gives CDR1 MDHEN, CDR2 SYDVKM. The CDR3 spells CASSSPIAGDADTQYF. The DNA for the CDR3 is TGTGCCAGCAGTTCCCCAATAGCGGGAGATGCAGATACGCAGTATTTT.

The CDR3 loop is CAWTSATINTGELFF. CDR3 DNA: TGTGCCTGGACATCCGCGACTATTAACACCGGGGAGCTGTTTTTT. The V gene is TRBV30, the J gene TRBJ2-2; possible D gene TRBD2, 5 bases. The V gene lost 4 bases and the J gene lost 2 bases, with 14 bases spanning the gap. CDR1 and CDR2 from the germline V gene are GTSNPN and SVGIG (reference sequence). The CDR3 is 15 residues long.

The rearrangement links TRBV9 to TRBJ2-3; D unclear. The CDR3 consists of 11 residues. V was shortened by 3 bases and J by 6 bases, with 5 bases between the two germline ends. CDR1 is SGDLS and CDR2 is YYNGEE in the germline V gene. This CDR3 reads CASSAADTQYF. CDR3 in DNA: TGTGCCAGCAGCGCCGCCGATACGCAGTATTTT.

V and J are TRBV5-1 and TRBJ2-7; 14 bases map to TRBD2. The CDR3 is made up of 16 amino acids. J lost 0 bases, V lost 2 bases, and 1 base had no gene match. Per the germline V gene, CDR1 is SGHRS and CDR2 is YFSETQ. CDR3 sequence: CASSLGTSGSSYEQYF. The CDR3 bases are TGCGCCAGCAGCTTAGGGACTAGCGGGAGCTCCTACGAGCAGTACTTC.

This chain links TRBV7-2 with TRBJ2-7, with no clear D. Germline V lookup: CDR1 SGHTA, CDR2 FQGNSA. The CDR3 has 14 residues. V was pared by 0 bases and J by 2 bases, with 8 bases between. DNA for the CDR3: TGTGCCAGCAGCTTAGCAGTGGCCCCCTACGAGCAGTACTTC. As protein: CASSLAVAPYEQYF.

J is TRBJ2-7 and V is TRBV6-5; 9 bases align to TRBD2. Germline CDR1 and CDR2: MNHEY and SVGAGI. The CDR3 totals 14 residues. The V gene end was trimmed by 2 bases and the J gene end by 3 bases; junction bases not matched to a gene: 2. The CDR3 sequence: CASSYGRGGYEQYF. The CDR3 DNA reads as TGTGCCAGCAGTTACGGGCGGGGGGGCTACGAGCAGTACTTC.

V gene TRBV10-3 combines with J gene TRBJ1-3; 7 bases line up with TRBD1. This CDR3 spans 14 amino acids. The ends lost 4 bases at V and 6 bases at J; junction bases unmatched: 6. The germline V gene encodes CDR1 ENHRY and CDR2 SYGVKD. DNA of the CDR3: TGTGCCATCAGTGGACAGGGATTAGAAAACACCATATATTTT. Its translation: CAISGQGLENTIYF.

This clone counts as medium-sized. The chain couples TRBV13 to TRBJ2-2, with D tentatively TRBD2 (6 bases). The CDR3 contains 15 residues. Germline-derived CDR1 and CDR2 are PRHDT and FYEKMQ (reference sequence). V lost 1 base to trimming and J lost 5 bases, with 11 bases between them. The CDR3 protein is CASSLELAATGELFF. In DNA, the CDR3 is TGTGCCAGCAGCTTAGAATTAGCGGCGACCGGGGAGCTGTTTTTT.

Only one count was recorded for this clone. The chain carries TRBV11-2 and TRBJ1-5, with a possible D match to TRBD1 (5 bases). Trimming shortened V by 4 bases and J by 4 bases, and 14 bases separated the two germline ends. Germline V gene sequence: CDR1 SGHAT, CDR2 FQNNGV. The CDR3 runs to 15 residues. The CDR3 sequence: CASSSGTFANQPQHF. The CDR3 nucleotides are TGTGCCAGCAGCTCCGGGACTTTTGCAAATCAGCCCCAGCATTTT.

This chain uses TRBV9 with TRBJ1-2; 8 bases line up with TRBD1. Germline CDR1 and CDR2: SGDLS and YYNGEE. V lost 3 bases and J lost 3; bases outside the gene matches: 13. The CDR3 length is 17 residues. The CDR3 sequence: CASSAGHRGSIDYGYTF. The CDR3 DNA sequence: TGTGCCAGCAGCGCCGGGCACAGGGGGAGTATCGACTATGGCTACACCTTC.

The V gene is TRBV9, the J gene TRBJ2-1, with 9 bases aligning to TRBD1. Trimming at V came to 4 bases and at J to 2 bases, leaving 4 bases not matched to a gene. Germline loops: CDR1 SGDLS, CDR2 YYNGEE. The CDR3 covers 15 residues. Here the CDR3 reads CASSRDREAYNEQFF. Written as DNA, the CDR3 is TGTGCCAGCAGCCGGGACAGGGAGGCCTACAATGAGCAGTTCTTC.

The chain has TRBV28 and TRBJ2-1, with D possibly being TRBD2 (6 bases). This CDR3 comprises 14 residues. Germline loops: CDR1 MDHEN, CDR2 SYDVKM. The V end was cut by 3 bases, the J end by 10 bases, with 16 bases between. The CDR3: CASSLTRLAAEQFF. CDR3 bases: TGTGCCAGCAGTTTGACCCGGTTAGCGGCAGAGCAGTTCTTC.

The chain links TRBV4-1 to TRBJ2-1; 12 bases are a match to TRBD2. Trimming removed 3 bases from V and 7 bases from J; junction bases left unmatched: 10. Germline V lookup: CDR1 MGHRA, CDR2 YSYEKL. This CDR3 is 17 amino acids long. In DNA, the CDR3 is TGCGCCAGCAGCCAGCCATACCTAGCGGGGGGGCAGAATGAGCAGTTCTTC. This encodes CASSQPYLAGGQNEQFF.

The chain couples TRBV30 to TRBJ2-3, with no clear D. The ends were cut back, 5 bases at V and 2 bases at J, with 11 bases in the middle. This CDR3 has 13 residues. Germline V gene lookup returns CDR1 GTSNPN and CDR2 SVGIG (reference sequence). The CDR3 coding sequence is TGTGCCTGGGGGCACTCGATCACAGATACGCAGTATTTT. Amino acid sequence: CAWGHSITDTQYF.

The rearrangement joins TRBV14 to TRBJ2-7; no firm D call. CDR3 length: 16 amino acids. Per germline, CDR1 SGHDN and CDR2 FVKESK. Deletions cut 3 bases from V and 2 bases from J, with 17 bases between. The CDR3 is CASSQKGWGFTYEQYF. CDR3 DNA sequence: TGTGCCAGCAGCCAGAAAGGTTGGGGATTCACCTACGAGCAGTACTTC.

With regard to this clone: Its ends do not fully match the called genes, so a read error is possible. At the DNA level, this CDR3 is encoded by other sequences in the same sample as well. The V and J genes are TRBV4-3 and TRBJ2-7; TRBD1 agrees at 8 bases. The CDR3 is made up of 16 amino acids. The germline CDR1 and CDR2 sequences are LGHNA and YSLEER. The CDR3 region has the DNA TGCGCCAGCAGTCAAGACACGACAGGGGTACTTTTCGAGCAGTACTTC. Translating it yields CASSQDTTGVLFEQYF.